The clone carrying this TCR beta chain was seen ten or more times. The antigen is unknown. The CDR3 runs 18 residues. The germline V gene has CDR1 SGHNT and CDR2 YENEEA. V lost 1 base, J lost 3 bases, and 13 bases stayed unmatched. Measured with immunoSEQ multiplex PCR; TCRdb has only the in-frame clones, and not every one. The table includes 2,500 or so clones, 20% to 25% detected once. Treatment meaning: randomized to nivolumab then ipilimumab (arm A) or the reverse (arm B). The data originate from a study of sequential checkpoint blockade in melanoma. Study overall: TCRbeta immunosequencing was performed on DNA from roughly 90 pretreatment melanoma tumor samples. Study results and limitations: For nivolumab-first patients, baseline tumor clonality was associated with response.

The source material was tumor tissue (inferred from file names), sampled from a patient given nivolumab and ipilimumab in sequence. V is TRBV11-3 and J is TRBJ1-1; 8 bases map to TRBD1. The sequence came from a human donor with melanoma. Here the CDR3 DNA reads TGTGCCAGCAGCTTAGGTCGGTTTCGGACAGGGAGGGACACTGAAGCTTTCTTT. It yields the protein CASSLGRFRTGRDTEAFF.